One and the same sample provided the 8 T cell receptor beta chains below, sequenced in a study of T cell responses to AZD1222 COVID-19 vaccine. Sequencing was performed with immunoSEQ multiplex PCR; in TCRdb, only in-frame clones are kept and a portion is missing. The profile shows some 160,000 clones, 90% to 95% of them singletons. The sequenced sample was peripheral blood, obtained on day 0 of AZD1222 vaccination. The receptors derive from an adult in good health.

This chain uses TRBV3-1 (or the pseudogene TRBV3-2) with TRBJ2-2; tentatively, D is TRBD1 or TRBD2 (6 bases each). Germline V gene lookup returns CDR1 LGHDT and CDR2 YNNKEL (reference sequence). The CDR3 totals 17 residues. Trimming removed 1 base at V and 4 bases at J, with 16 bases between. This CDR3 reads CASSQVGGRSATGELFF. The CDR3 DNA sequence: TGTGCCAGCAGCCAAGTGGGGGGCAGGTCGGCCACCGGGGAGCTGTTTTTT.

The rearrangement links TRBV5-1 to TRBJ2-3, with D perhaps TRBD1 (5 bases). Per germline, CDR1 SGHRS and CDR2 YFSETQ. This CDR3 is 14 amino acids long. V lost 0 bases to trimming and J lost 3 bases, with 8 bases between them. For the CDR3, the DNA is TGCGCCAGCAGCTTGGAACAGGCGACAGATACGCAGTATTTT. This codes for CASSLEQATDTQYF.

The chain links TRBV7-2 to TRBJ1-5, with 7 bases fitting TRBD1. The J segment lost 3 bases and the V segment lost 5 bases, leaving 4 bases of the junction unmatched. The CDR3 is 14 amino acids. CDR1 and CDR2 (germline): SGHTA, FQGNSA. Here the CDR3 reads CASSRTGVNQPQHF. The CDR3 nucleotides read TGTGCCAGCAGCCGCACAGGGGTCAATCAGCCCCAGCATTTT. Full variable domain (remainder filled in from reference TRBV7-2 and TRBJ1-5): GAGVSQSPSNKVTEKGKDVELRCDPISGHTALYWYRQSLGQGLEFLIYFQGNSAPDKSGLPSDRFSAERTGGSVSTLTIQRTQQEDSAVYLCASSRTGVNQPQHFGDGTRLSIL.

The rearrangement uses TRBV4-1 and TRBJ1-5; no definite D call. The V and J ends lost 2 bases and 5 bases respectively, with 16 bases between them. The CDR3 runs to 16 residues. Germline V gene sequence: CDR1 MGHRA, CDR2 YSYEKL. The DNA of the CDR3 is TGCGCCAGCAGCCAAACCCGTCCGGGGAAACATCAGCCCCAGCATTTT. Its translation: CASSQTRPGKHQPQHF.

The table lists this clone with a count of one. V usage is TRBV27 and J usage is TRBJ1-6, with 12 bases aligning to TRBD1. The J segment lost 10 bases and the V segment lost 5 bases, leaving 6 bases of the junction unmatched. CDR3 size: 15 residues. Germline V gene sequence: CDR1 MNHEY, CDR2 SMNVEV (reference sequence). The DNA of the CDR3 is TGTGCCAGCAGTCCGACGGGACAGGGGGCCTCACCCCTCCACTTT. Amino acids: CASSPTGQGASPLHF.

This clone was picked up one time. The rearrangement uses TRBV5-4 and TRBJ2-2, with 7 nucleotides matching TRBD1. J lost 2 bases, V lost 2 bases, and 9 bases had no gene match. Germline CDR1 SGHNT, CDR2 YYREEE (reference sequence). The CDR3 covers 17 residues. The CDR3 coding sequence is TGTGCCAGCAGCTTTGGGTACAGGGGCCAAAACACCGGGGAGCTGTTTTTT. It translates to CASSFGYRGQNTGELFF.

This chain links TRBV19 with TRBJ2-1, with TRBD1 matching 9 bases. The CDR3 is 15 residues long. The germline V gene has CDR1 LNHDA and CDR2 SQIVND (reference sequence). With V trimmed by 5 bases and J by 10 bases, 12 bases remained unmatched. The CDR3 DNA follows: TGTGCCAGTAGTCGACCTTACAGGGGGCGCAAGGAGCAGTTCTTC. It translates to CASSRPYRGRKEQFF.

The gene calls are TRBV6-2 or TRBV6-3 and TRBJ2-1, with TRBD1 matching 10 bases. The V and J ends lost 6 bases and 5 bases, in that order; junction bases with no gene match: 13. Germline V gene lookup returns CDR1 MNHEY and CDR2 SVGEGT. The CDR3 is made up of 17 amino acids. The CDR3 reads CASSPLRTGGIDNEQFF. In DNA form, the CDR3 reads TGTGCCAGCAGCCCCCTCCGGACAGGGGGAATCGACAATGAGCAGTTCTTC.